Shown below are 32 T cell receptor beta chains from a single sample sequenced in a study of blood T cell repertoires in COVID-19. Libraries were prepared by immunoSEQ multiplex PCR; TCRdb keeps only in-frame clonotypes and omits some of them. The sample has some 27,000 clones, roughly 87% seen once. Sequences were obtained from peripheral blood. Receptors were obtained from a human donor in a cohort sampled during active COVID-19. The donor label of this sample is uncertain.

This clone was detected once. The genes are TRBV6-5 and TRBJ2-1; TRBD2 matches 7 bases. With 8 bases clipped from V and 10 bases from J, the junction kept 17 bases outside the gene matches. The germline gives CDR1 MNHEY, CDR2 SVGAGI. CDR3 length: 15 amino acids. The CDR3 here is CASLRGVGGAGEQFF. For the CDR3, the DNA is TGTGCCAGCCTACGGGGGGTAGGTGGGGCTGGGGAGCAGTTCTTC.

The chain employs TRBV19 and TRBJ1-5; 7 positions match TRBD1. This CDR3 has 15 amino acids. Germline CDR1 reads LNHDA; CDR2 reads SQIVND (reference sequence). J gave up 2 bases and V 4 bases, and 5 bases lay outside the gene matches. The CDR3 sequence is CASSREGQGNQPQHF. The CDR3 region has the DNA TGTGCCAGTAGTAGAGAAGGACAGGGCAATCAGCCCCAGCATTTT.

V usage is TRBV5-1 and J usage is TRBJ2-5; D not resolved. V lost 0 bases, J lost 1 base, and 7 bases lay in between. The CDR3 runs 14 residues. CDR1 is SGHRS, CDR2 YFSETQ, per germline. The CDR3 protein is CASSLGVSQETQYF. Here the CDR3 DNA reads TGCGCCAGCAGCTTGGGTGTTAGCCAAGAGACCCAGTACTTC.

The chain joins TRBV18 to TRBJ2-3; 8 positions agree with TRBD1. CDR3 length equals 13 residues. The ends lost 6 bases at V and 4 bases at J; junction bases unmatched: 3. The V gene's germline CDR1 is KGHSH and CDR2 LQKENI. The CDR3 nucleotides read TGTGCCAGCTCGGGACAGGTTCCAGATACGCAGTATTTT. Amino acid sequence: CASSGQVPDTQYF.

This sequence joins TRBV19 and TRBJ1-1; D is undetermined. The V gene lost 8 bases and the J gene lost 2 bases, with 6 bases spanning the gap. Germline CDR1 and CDR2: LNHDA and SQIVND (reference sequence). The CDR3 loop spans 11 amino acids. CDR3 sequence reads: CASRRNTEAFF. DNA for the CDR3: TGTGCCAGTCGGAGAAACACTGAAGCTTTCTTT. The full variable domain, with the rest looked up from reference TRBV19 and TRBJ1-1, is DGGITQSPKYLFRKEGQNVTLSCEQNLNHDAMYWYRQDPGQGLRLIYYSQIVNDFQKGDIAEGYSVSREKKESFPLTVTSAQKNPTAFYLCASRRNTEAFFGQGTRLTVV.

This clone was seen only a few times. The chain links TRBV11-2 to TRBJ1-1; D is perhaps TRBD1 (5 bases). The CDR3 loop spans 13 amino acids. The germline V gene encodes CDR1 SGHAT and CDR2 FQNNGV. Trimming cost V 6 bases and J 1 base, with 9 bases left between them. In DNA, the CDR3 is TGTGCCAGCAGGGACCAGGGGAACACTGAAGCTTTCTTT. It translates to CASRDQGNTEAFF.

The gene calls are TRBV7-9 and TRBJ2-1; D call uncertain. CDR3 length: 14 amino acids. The V end was cut by 5 bases, the J end by 12 bases, with 20 bases between. The germline gives CDR1 SEHNR, CDR2 FQNEAQ (reference sequence). The CDR3 nucleotides are TGTGCCAGCAGCCCCTCCTCGCCCCCCAAGCGGCAGTTCTTC. It specifies CASSPSSPPKRQFF.

J is TRBJ2-5 and V is TRBV5-6; D is possibly TRBD2 (5 bases). CDR1 is SGHDT, CDR2 YYEEEE, per germline. CDR3 size: 14 residues. Trimming removed 5 bases from V and 5 bases from J, with 16 bases in between. Here the CDR3 reads CASRSAWSGETQYF. CDR3 nucleotide sequence: TGTGCCAGCAGATCGGCCTGGTCGGGGGAGACCCAGTACTTC.

The rearrangement uses TRBV7-6 and TRBJ2-7; 10 bases line up with TRBD1. V was clipped by 5 bases and J by 2 bases; unmatched bases: 12. Germline CDR1 and CDR2: SGHVS and FNYEAQ. The CDR3 contains 17 residues. The CDR3 here is CASSPQPGGTGAYEQYF. The CDR3 nucleotides read TGTGCCAGCAGCCCCCAGCCTGGGGGGACAGGGGCCTACGAGCAGTACTTC.

This chain links TRBV18 with TRBJ1-2; D perhaps matches TRBD1 (5 bases). Germline V CDR1 and CDR2: KGHSH, LQKENI. CDR3 length equals 13 residues. Deletions cut 2 bases from V and 3 bases from J, with 7 bases between. CDR3 sequence reads: CASSPVGDYGYTF. The CDR3 DNA sequence: TGTGCCAGCTCACCAGTAGGGGACTATGGCTACACCTTC.

This rearrangement joins TRBV14 to TRBJ1-2; 7 positions match TRBD1. This CDR3 is 13 amino acids long. Germline values: CDR1 SGHDN, CDR2 FVKESK. J was trimmed by 4 bases and V by 5 bases; bases with no gene match: 4. The CDR3: CASSTGQRYGYTF. In DNA, the CDR3 is TGTGCCAGCAGCACGGGACAGCGCTATGGCTACACCTTC.

V usage is TRBV29-1 and J usage is TRBJ1-3, with TRBD1 matching 7 bases. Germline V lookup: CDR1 SQVTM, CDR2 ANQGSEA. V lost 4 bases, J lost 4 bases, and 4 bases stayed unmatched. The CDR3 totals 13 residues. CDR3 sequence: CSVARDSGNTIYF. The CDR3 coding sequence is TGCAGCGTTGCTCGGGACAGCGGAAACACCATATATTTT. Full variable domain (outside the CDR3, taken from reference TRBV29-1 and TRBJ1-3): SAVISQKPSRDICQRGTSLTIQCQVDSQVTMMFWYRQQPGQSLTLIATANQGSEATYESGFVIDKFPISRPNLTFSTLTVSNMSPEDSSIYLCSVARDSGNTIYFGEGSWLTVV.

V usage is TRBV3-1 (or the pseudogene TRBV3-2) and J usage is TRBJ2-5; 8 bases line up with TRBD2. J was trimmed by 3 bases and V by 3 bases; bases with no gene match: 9. CDR3 length: 16 residues. CDR1 is LGHDT and CDR2 is YNNKEL in the germline V gene (reference sequence). CDR3 region: CASSQDSGGGKETQYF. DNA for the CDR3: TGTGCCAGCAGCCAGGACAGCGGGGGAGGCAAAGAGACCCAGTACTTC.

This chain connects TRBV6-2 or TRBV6-3 to TRBJ2-2; D remains unclear. The CDR3 totals 14 residues. Trimming removed 2 bases at V and 5 bases at J, with 9 bases between. Germline V gives CDR1 MNHEY, CDR2 SVGEGT. CDR3 protein: CASSYLFGTGELFF. In nucleotides, the CDR3 is TGTGCCAGCAGTTACCTCTTCGGGACCGGGGAGCTGTTTTTT.

The J gene is TRBJ2-7, the V gene TRBV30; D is perhaps TRBD2 (5 bases). V lost 3 bases and J 1 base, leaving 19 bases between the germline ends. This CDR3 has 16 amino acids. The germline CDR1 and CDR2 sequences are GTSNPN and SVGIG (reference sequence). CDR3 DNA sequence: TGTGCCTGGAGCCTAGAGACGGGGAGAGTGTCCTACGAGCAGTACTTC. Translating it yields CAWSLETGRVSYEQYF.

This clone was counted only a few times. The chain uses TRBV6-1 and TRBJ1-2, with TRBD1 as a possible D gene (6 bases). Germline CDR1 is MNHNS and CDR2 is SASEGT. Trimming removed 1 base from V and 4 bases from J, with 7 bases in between. The CDR3 has 13 amino acids. The DNA of the CDR3 is TGTGCCAGCAGTGAAGGAGGGGGCTATGGCTACACCTTC. This gives the protein CASSEGGGYGYTF.

The chain has TRBV3-1 (or the pseudogene TRBV3-2) and TRBJ1-4, with 8 positions matching TRBD1. The germline CDR1 and CDR2 sequences are LGHDT and YNNKEL (reference sequence). Losses at the gene ends were 2 bases for V and 7 bases for J; bases not matched to a gene: 9. CDR3 length: 16 amino acids. CDR3 residues: CASSQLGTGQGEKLFF. The CDR3 DNA is TGTGCCAGCAGCCAACTGGGGACAGGCCAAGGTGAAAAACTGTTTTTT.

V and J are TRBV9 and TRBJ2-2; the D gene is possibly TRBD2 (7 bases). Germline lookup yields CDR1 SGDLS and CDR2 YYNGEE. The germline V and J ends were trimmed by 4 bases and 6 bases, with 10 bases remaining between them. The CDR3 runs 13 residues. CDR3 residues: CASSKGGPGELFF. CDR3 sequence (DNA): TGTGCCAGCAGCAAGGGGGGGCCCGGGGAGCTGTTTTTT.

The V call is TRBV19, the J call TRBJ1-1; 9 positions match TRBD1. The CDR3 has 15 amino acids. Germline lookup yields CDR1 LNHDA and CDR2 SQIVND (reference sequence). V dropped 5 bases and J dropped 1; count of bases not matched to a gene: 5. Here the CDR3 reads CASSPGTGRNTEAFF. The CDR3, as DNA: TGTGCCAGTAGTCCCGGGACAGGGAGGAACACTGAAGCTTTCTTT.

The rearrangement uses TRBV6-2 or TRBV6-3 and TRBJ2-1; weak D call: TRBD1 (5 bases). CDR3 length equals 15 residues. CDR1 is MNHEY, CDR2 SVGEGT, per germline. V was shortened by 2 bases and J by 4 bases, with 12 bases between the two germline ends. CDR3 residues: CASSYPPQGYNEQFF. CDR3 in DNA: TGTGCCAGCAGTTACCCACCTCAGGGATACAATGAGCAGTTCTTC.

The chain employs TRBV5-1 and TRBJ1-1; a possible D gene is TRBD1 (6 bases). Per germline, CDR1 SGHRS and CDR2 YFSETQ. The ends were cut back, 3 bases at V and 3 bases at J, with 15 bases in the middle. This CDR3 is 15 amino acids long. The CDR3 protein is CASSSSGGGYTEAFF. The CDR3 nucleotides read TGCGCCAGCAGCTCGAGCGGCGGGGGCTACACTGAAGCTTTCTTT.

The genes are TRBV19 and TRBJ2-1; 8 nucleotides line up with TRBD2. Germline V gives CDR1 LNHDA, CDR2 SQIVND (reference sequence). The CDR3 extends over 15 amino acids. The V segment lost 4 bases and the J segment 7 bases; nucleotides outside the gene matches: 9. CDR3: CASSSLAGHGNEQFF. In DNA form, the CDR3 reads TGTGCCAGTAGTAGTCTAGCGGGTCACGGTAATGAGCAGTTCTTC. Complete variable domain (other parts from reference TRBV19 and TRBJ2-1): DGGITQSPKYLFRKEGQNVTLSCEQNLNHDAMYWYRQDPGQGLRLIYYSQIVNDFQKGDIAEGYSVSREKKESFPLTVTSAQKNPTAFYLCASSSLAGHGNEQFFGPGTRLTVL.

The chain joins TRBV5-1 to TRBJ1-2; D is perhaps TRBD1 (5 bases). This CDR3 spans 14 amino acids. Trimming shortened V by 4 bases and J by 6 bases, and 16 bases separated the two germline ends. The germline gives CDR1 SGHRS, CDR2 YFSETQ. CDR3 nucleotide sequence: TGCGCCAGCAGCCCCGGGGGAGCTACAAATGGCTACACCTTC. It encodes CASSPGGATNGYTF.

This chain links TRBV27 with TRBJ2-7; D is perhaps TRBD1 (6 bases). V was cut by 1 base and J by 12 bases, with 13 bases left in between. The length of the CDR3 is 12 residues. Germline-derived CDR1 and CDR2 are MNHEY and SMNVEV (reference sequence). CDR3 nucleotides: TGTGCCAGCAGTTTATTAAAGGGGGAGTGGTACTTC. This translates into CASSLLKGEWYF.

The gene calls are TRBV5-1 and TRBJ2-3, with 9 bases matching TRBD2. Trimming removed 0 bases from V and 6 bases from J; junction bases left unmatched: 5. Looked up from germline, CDR1 is SGHRS and CDR2 is YFSETQ. The CDR3 contains 15 residues. The CDR3 here is CASSLGGGGADTQYF. The CDR3 bases are TGCGCCAGCAGCTTGGGAGGCGGGGGGGCGGATACGCAGTATTTT.

The J gene is TRBJ2-7, the V gene TRBV7-3; D perhaps matches TRBD1 (7 bases). In germline, CDR1 is SGHTA, CDR2 FQGTGA. CDR3 length: 15 amino acids. V was trimmed by 5 bases and J by 0 bases, leaving 14 bases between them. The CDR3 nucleotides read TGTGCCAGCAGCGTCTCAGGGGGGATCTCCTACGAGCAGTACTTC. Translating gives CASSVSGGISYEQYF. Supplemented by reference TRBV7-3 and TRBJ2-7, the full variable domain reads GAGVSQTPSNKVTEKGKYVELRCDPISGHTALYWYRQSLGQGPEFLIYFQGTGAADDSGLPNDRFFAVRPEGSVSTLKIQRTERGDSAVYLCASSVSGGISYEQYFGPGTRLTVT.

J is TRBJ1-1 and V is TRBV7-9; no firm D call. CDR1 SEHNR and CDR2 FQNEAQ come from the germline V gene (reference sequence). This CDR3 comprises 12 residues. Trimming cost V 6 bases and J 0 bases, with 5 bases left between them. This chain's CDR3 is CASRNMNTEAFF. DNA of the CDR3: TGTGCCAGCAGGAACATGAACACTGAAGCTTTCTTT. Together with reference TRBV7-9 and TRBJ1-1, the CDR3 gives the full variable domain: DTGVSQNPRHKITKRGQNVTFRCDPISEHNRLYWYRQTLGQGPEFLTYFQNEAQLEKSRLLSDRFSAERPKGSFSTLEIQRTEQGDSAMYLCASRNMNTEAFFGQGTRLTVV.

The count of this clone is one. The chain uses TRBV18 and TRBJ2-6; 14 bases match TRBD2. The CDR3 loop spans 18 amino acids. J was trimmed by 2 bases and V by 6 bases; bases with no gene match: 6. CDR1 is KGHSH, CDR2 LQKENI, per germline. CDR3: CASSPTSGGAPGANVLTF. DNA of the CDR3: TGTGCCAGCTCTCCGACTAGCGGGGGGGCCCCTGGGGCCAACGTCCTGACTTTC.

J is TRBJ2-3 and V is TRBV11-3, with 10 bases lining up with TRBD1. Germline loops: CDR1 SGHNT, CDR2 YENEEA. The CDR3 contains 16 residues. The junction had 5 bases not matched to a gene; V was cut back by 5 bases and J by 0 bases. CDR3 loop: CASSIGTGASTDTQYF. DNA of the CDR3: TGTGCCAGCAGCATCGGGACAGGGGCCAGCACAGATACGCAGTATTTT.

The chain joins TRBV19 to TRBJ1-5; 9 bases are shared with TRBD1. Germline loops: CDR1 LNHDA, CDR2 SQIVND (reference sequence). J gave up 6 bases and V 6 bases, and 12 bases lay outside the gene matches. This CDR3 comprises 16 residues. The CDR3 coding sequence is TGTGCCAGTAGCCTTTCCGGGACAGGGAAAGGTCAGCCCCAGCATTTT. Translation: CASSLSGTGKGQPQHF.

This CDR3 reads CATSRDLARHPGAGELFF. For the CDR3, the DNA is TGTGCCACCAGCAGAGATCTTGCCCGTCACCCCGGGGCCGGGGAGCTGTTTTTT. The rearrangement uses TRBV15 and TRBJ2-2, with D tentatively TRBD2 (5 bases). This CDR3 is 18 amino acids long. Trimming shortened V by 0 bases and J by 6 bases, and 20 bases separated the two germline ends. Germline lookup yields CDR1 LNHNV and CDR2 YYDKDF (reference sequence).

Comment on this clone: It is unclear where the CDR3 begins or ends on the DNA, so no DNA is shown, and the CDR3 is as TCRdb lists it. The chain carries TRBV29-1 and TRBJ1-2; the table's D call TRBD1 went unverified against the DNA. A total of 12 residues make up the CDR3, ends included. The germline V gene has CDR1 SQVTM and CDR2 ANQGSEA. CDR3: CSTSGQNYGYTF.